This T cell receptor beta chain was sequenced for a study of T-cell memory formation after mild COVID-19. As for the study in general: Largely donor-specific sequence clusters came from a couple of donors.

This clonotype showed up just a few times. This CDR3 is built from 19 residues. Trimming removed 4 bases from V and 0 bases from J, with 22 bases in between. Germline V gene sequence: CDR1 MGHRA, CDR2 YSYEKL. One entry per CDR3 protein results from TCRdb running MiXCR on the 5' RACE reads. This sample has about 390,000 distinct CDR3 sequences; approximately 15% occur once, and the top ten carry 20% to 25%. Specimen: PBMCs or a T cell subset sorted from them (not recorded which). The sequence derives from a man aged 18 to 29 who had mild COVID-19 (a few samples of this study predate the infection). Cell type and time point are not known. The J gene is TRBJ2-1, the V gene TRBV4-1; D is possibly TRBD1 (5 bases). CDR3 in amino acids: CASSRSAGPPLGSYNEQFF. CDR3 coding DNA: TGCGCCAGCAGCCGTTCGGCAGGGCCTCCCCTTGGCTCCTACAATGAGCAGTTCTTC.